The entry below describes one T cell receptor beta chain. What it binds is not known. The data derive from a study of cytomegalovirus exposure and HLA in healthy donors. Overall study findings and caveats: Usually a TCR sequence was rare, but some public TCRs were found in many donors.

The CDR3 has 14 residues. V shed 2 bases and J shed 2 bases, with 10 bases lying between them. In germline, CDR1 is MNHEY, CDR2 SMNVEV (reference sequence). Only in-frame clones appear in the TCRdb table, and some are missing; sequencing was by immunoSEQ multiplex PCR. The sample lists 200,000 to 250,000 clones, roughly 84% occurring once. The chain recombines TRBV27 with TRBJ2-7; a weak D match, TRBD1 (6 bases). The source is a woman under 30 in good health and CMV-seropositive. Sequencing input: PBMCs. Here the CDR3 reads CASSLTHRAYEQYF. CDR3 DNA sequence: TGTGCCAGCAGTTTAACCCACAGGGCCTACGAGCAGTACTTC.